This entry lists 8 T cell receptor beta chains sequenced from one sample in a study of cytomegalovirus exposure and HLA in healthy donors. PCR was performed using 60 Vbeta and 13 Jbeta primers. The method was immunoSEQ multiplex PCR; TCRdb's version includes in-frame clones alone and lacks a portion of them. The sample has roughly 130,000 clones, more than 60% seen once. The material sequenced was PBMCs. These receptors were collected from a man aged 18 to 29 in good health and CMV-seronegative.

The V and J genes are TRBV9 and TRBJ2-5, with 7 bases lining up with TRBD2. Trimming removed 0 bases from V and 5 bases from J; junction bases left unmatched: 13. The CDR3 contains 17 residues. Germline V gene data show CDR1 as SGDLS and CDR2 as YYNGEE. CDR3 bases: TGTGCCAGCAGCGTAGGGGGGAGGGACTTCGGTGGGGAGACCCAGTACTTC. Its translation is CASSVGGRDFGGETQYF.

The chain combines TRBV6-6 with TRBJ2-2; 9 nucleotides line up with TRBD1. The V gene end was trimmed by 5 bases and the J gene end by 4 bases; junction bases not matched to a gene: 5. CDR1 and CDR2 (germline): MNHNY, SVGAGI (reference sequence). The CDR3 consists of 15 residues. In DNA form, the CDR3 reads TGTGCCAGCAGTCTCGGACAGGGGTCCACCGGGGAGCTGTTTTTT. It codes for CASSLGQGSTGELFF.

CDR3 bases: TGTGCCAGCACCCCGGGTCCACTTAACACCGGGGAGCTGTTTTTT. This translates into CASTPGPLNTGELFF. V usage is TRBV6-5 and J usage is TRBJ2-2; no clear D gene. Germline CDR1 MNHEY, CDR2 SVGAGI. V gave up 7 bases and J gave up 2 bases, with 14 bases separating them. This CDR3 has 15 residues.

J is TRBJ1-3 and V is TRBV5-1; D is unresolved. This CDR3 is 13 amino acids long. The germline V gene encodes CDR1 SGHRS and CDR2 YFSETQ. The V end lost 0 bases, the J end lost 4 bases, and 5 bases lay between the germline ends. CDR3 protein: CASSLVVGNTIYF. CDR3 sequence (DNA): TGCGCCAGCAGCTTGGTAGTAGGAAACACCATATATTTT.

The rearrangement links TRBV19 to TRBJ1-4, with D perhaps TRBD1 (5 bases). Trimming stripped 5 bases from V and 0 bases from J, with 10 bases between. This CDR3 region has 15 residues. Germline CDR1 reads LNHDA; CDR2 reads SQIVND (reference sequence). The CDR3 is CASSFRQSTNEKLFF. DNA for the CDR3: TGTGCCAGTAGTTTTCGACAGTCAACTAATGAAAAACTGTTTTTT.

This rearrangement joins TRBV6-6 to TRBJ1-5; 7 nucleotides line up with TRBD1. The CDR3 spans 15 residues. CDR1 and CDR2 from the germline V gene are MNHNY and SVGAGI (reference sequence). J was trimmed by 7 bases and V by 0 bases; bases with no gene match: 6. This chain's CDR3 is CASSYSTRGDQPQHF. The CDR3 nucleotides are TGTGCCAGCAGTTACTCGACCAGGGGGGACCAGCCCCAGCATTTT.

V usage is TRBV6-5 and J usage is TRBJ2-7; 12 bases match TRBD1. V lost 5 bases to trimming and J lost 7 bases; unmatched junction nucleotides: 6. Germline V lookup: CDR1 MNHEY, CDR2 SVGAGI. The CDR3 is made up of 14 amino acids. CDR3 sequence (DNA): TGTGCCAGCAGTATGGGACAGGGGGCGAGTGAGCAGTACTTC. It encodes CASSMGQGASEQYF.

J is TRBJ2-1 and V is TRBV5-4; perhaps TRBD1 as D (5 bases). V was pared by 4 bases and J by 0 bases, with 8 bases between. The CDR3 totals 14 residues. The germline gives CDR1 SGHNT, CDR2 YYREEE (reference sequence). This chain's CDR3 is CASSRQYSYNEQFF. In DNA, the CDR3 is TGTGCCAGCAGCCGACAGTACTCCTACAATGAGCAGTTCTTC.